A single T cell receptor beta chain is shown here with its context. The antigen remains undetermined. Sequencing of DNA taken from cultured CD4+ T cells relied on the Oncomine TCR Beta short-read assay. TCRdb fed the PCR reads into MiXCR, producing one record per CDR3 protein. Of roughly 6,600 distinct CDR3 sequences in the sample, 45% to 65% were seen once. This specimen comes from a study of vaccination and CD4 T cells after COVID-19. Study-wide findings and caveats: Spike mono-reactivity was found in 304 of the 307 vaccine-specific clones identified in convalescent patients.

This sample's treatment: roughly nine-day PBMC culture with coronavirus spike peptide pools or control peptides (ViraFEST assay). The unexposed donor provided CD4+ T cells, which were taken before the COVID-19 pandemic (2011-2018). After expanding antigen-specific T cells with peptide pools, ViraFEST sequenced their TCRs. Cells permitting, SARS-CoV-2 S/N and four cold-coronavirus spikes were tested on unexposed-donor CD4+ T cells. V dropped 2 bases and J dropped 5 bases, with 13 bases sitting between them. The CDR3 covers 16 residues. V gene TRBV12-3 or TRBV12-4 combines with J gene TRBJ1-6; D unclear. The sequence derives from a human donor in good health. Source material: CD4+ T cells from blood, cultured in vitro. In nucleotides, the CDR3 is TGTGCCAGCAGTTTATCCGGGTCGCACAATAATTCACCCCTCCACTTT. Encoded protein: CASSLSGSHNNSPLHF.